This is a list of T cell receptor beta chains from one sample in a study of shared clonotypes between healthy human individuals. TCRdb's table, derived via immunoSEQ multiplex PCR, lists solely in-frame clones and lacks some. The top ten hold around 0.38% of the sample, which has 1.4 million or so clones, approximately 98.5% seen once. Sequencing was performed on naive CD4+ T cells sorted from blood. The receptor set was obtained from a man aged 25 to 45 in good health. Each CDR3 is given with its conserved first and last residue. Each record gives: V gene, D gene, clone size, J gene, CDR3 protein, CDR3 DNA. The D gene is left open where the match is weak. Clone size is shown for a subset of rows, as once, few, many or a class of expanded clone.

TRBV10-3	TRBD1	-	TRBJ1-4	CAISGTGGREKLFF	TGTGCCATCAGCGGGACAGGGGGCCGGGAAAAACTGTTTTTT
TRBV27	-	-	TRBJ2-7	CASSLRPGGFNEQYF	TGTGCCAGCAGTTTACGGCCCGGGGGCTTCAACGAGCAGTACTTC
TRBV19	-	-	TRBJ2-2	CASSIGAGANTGELFF	TGTGCCAGTAGTATAGGGGCGGGGGCCAACACCGGGGAGCTGTTTTTT
TRBV28	-	-	TRBJ1-5	CASSDSYQPQHF	TGTGCCAGCAGTGACAGTTATCAGCCCCAGCATTTT
TRBV15	TRBD2	-	TRBJ2-3	CATSRDPGGTDTQYF	TGTGCCACCAGCAGAGATCCGGGGGGGACAGATACGCAGTATTTT
TRBV5-6	TRBD1	-	TRBJ2-5	CASSNYRGTQYF	TGTGCCAGCAGCAACTACAGGGGGACCCAGTACTTC
TRBV11-2	-	once	TRBJ2-2	CASSRDSEANTGELFF	TGTGCCAGCAGCCGAGACTCGGAGGCGAACACCGGGGAGCTGTTTTTT
TRBV7-8	TRBD2	-	TRBJ2-3	CASSPTGLAWGTDTQYF	TGTGCCAGCAGCCCAACAGGACTAGCATGGGGCACAGATACGCAGTATTTT
TRBV7-3	-	-	TRBJ2-7	CASSLGQPYEQYF	TGTGCCAGCAGCTTAGGACAACCCTACGAGCAGTACTTC
TRBV10-2	TRBD2	once	TRBJ2-3	CASLDLAGAVDTQYF	TGCGCCAGCCTAGACCTAGCGGGAGCTGTAGATACGCAGTATTTT
TRBV28	-	-	TRBJ2-5	CASSFLARQTQYF	TGTGCCAGCAGTTTTTTGGCACGGCAGACCCAGTACTTC
TRBV5-6	TRBD1	-	TRBJ1-5	CASSFGQANNQPQHF	TGTGCCAGCAGCTTTGGACAGGCTAACAATCAGCCCCAGCATTTT
TRBV30	-	-	TRBJ1-1	CAWSHRDTAFF	TGTGCCTGGAGTCACCGGGACACCGCTTTCTTT
TRBV11-3	TRBD2	-	TRBJ2-2	CASSLDTSGRAVTGELFF	TGTGCCAGCAGCTTAGATACTAGCGGGAGGGCCGTGACCGGGGAGCTGTTTTTT
TRBV6-6	TRBD1	once	TRBJ1-1	CASKTGQGENTEAFF	TGTGCCAGCAAGACCGGACAGGGAGAGAACACTGAAGCTTTCTTT
TRBV6-6	-	once	TRBJ2-7	CASSRVEAGSYEQYF	TGTGCCAGCAGTAGAGTGGAGGCAGGTTCCTACGAGCAGTACTTC
TRBV10-3	-	-	TRBJ2-7	CAIREGDYEQYF	TGTGCCATCCGTGAGGGGGATTACGAGCAGTACTTC
TRBV5-4	-	-	TRBJ1-2	CASSLPGASYGYTF	TGTGCCAGCAGCTTGCCGGGGGCGAGTTATGGCTACACCTTC
TRBV18	TRBD2	-	TRBJ2-5	CASSPGLLAGEETQYF	TGTGCCAGCTCACCTGGCCTACTAGCGGGAGAAGAGACCCAGTACTTC
TRBV27	-	once	TRBJ2-7	CATDYEQYF	TGTGCCACCGACTACGAGCAGTACTTC
TRBV30	-	-	TRBJ1-5	CAWSATGPWLNQPQHF	TGTGCCTGGAGTGCGACAGGCCCGTGGCTCAATCAGCCCCAGCATTTT
TRBV19	-	-	TRBJ2-7	CASRCRTDRIEGQYF	TGTGCCAGTAGGTGCCGGACGGATCGGATTGAGGGGCAGTACTTC
TRBV6-6	-	-	TRBJ1-1	CASSPQGNTEAFF	TGTGCCAGCAGTCCACAGGGGAACACTGAAGCTTTCTTT
TRBV5-4	-	-	TRBJ1-1	CASSLGPALNTEAFF	TGTGCCAGCAGCTTGGGTCCCGCTTTGAACACTGAAGCTTTCTTT
TRBV7-2	-	-	TRBJ2-3	CASSIRATVPDTQYF	TGTGCCAGCAGTATCCGGGCCACGGTCCCAGATACGCAGTATTTT
TRBV4-1	TRBD1	-	TRBJ1-1	CASSQVWTGEAFF	TGCGCCAGCAGCCAAGTATGGACAGGAGAAGCTTTCTTT
TRBV14	-	-	TRBJ2-2	CASSPMGRVKAGELFF	TGTGCCAGCAGCCCCATGGGCAGGGTTAAAGCCGGGGAGCTGTTTTTT
TRBV7-9	-	-	TRBJ2-4	CASSLKGHENIQYF	TGTGCCAGCAGCTTAAAGGGACATGAAAACATTCAGTACTTC
TRBV9	TRBD2	-	TRBJ2-7	CASSVLAASYEQYF	TGTGCCAGCAGCGTACTAGCGGCCTCCTACGAGCAGTACTTC
TRBV2	-	-	TRBJ1-5	CASTPEQGNQPQHF	TGTGCCAGCACCCCCGAACAGGGCAATCAGCCCCAGCATTTT
TRBV7-2	-	-	TRBJ2-3	CASSSDPLDTQYF	TGTGCCAGCAGCTCGGACCCGCTAGATACGCAGTATTTT
TRBV1	-	-	TRBJ1-5	CTSSQGGEGPKYQPQHF	TGCACCAGCAGCCAAGGGGGCGAGGGCCCTAAATATCAGCCCCAGCATTTT
TRBV5-1	-	-	TRBJ1-1	CASSSGQTGTEAFF	TGCGCCAGCAGCTCCGGACAGACAGGCACTGAAGCTTTCTTT
TRBV27	-	-	TRBJ2-1	CASRLDYNEQFF	TGTGCCAGCAGATTGGACTACAATGAGCAGTTCTTC
TRBV28	-	-	TRBJ2-7	CASRTQGVEQYF	TGTGCCAGCAGGACCCAGGGTGTCGAGCAGTACTTC
TRBV10-3	TRBD1	-	TRBJ1-4	CAISESGQSRGTNEKLFF	TGTGCCATCAGTGAGTCGGGACAGTCTAGGGGTACTAATGAAAAACTGTTTTTT
TRBV4-3	TRBD2	-	TRBJ2-1	CASSWRLAASNEQFF	TGCGCCAGCAGCTGGAGACTAGCCGCCTCGAACGAGCAGTTCTTC
TRBV10-3	-	-	TRBJ1-1	CAIRRNTEAFF	TGTGCCATCAGGAGGAACACTGAAGCTTTCTTT
TRBV6-1	-	-	TRBJ1-5	CASSHDRKGDQPQHF	TGTGCCAGCAGTCATGACAGGAAGGGGGATCAGCCCCAGCATTTT
TRBV11-2	TRBD2	-	TRBJ2-1	CASTSGTRVNEQFF	TGTGCCAGCACCTCCGGGACTAGGGTCAATGAGCAGTTCTTC
TRBV5-4	-	-	TRBJ1-1	CASSVETGSFNTEAFF	TGTGCCAGCAGCGTTGAGACAGGCTCCTTCAACACTGAAGCTTTCTTT